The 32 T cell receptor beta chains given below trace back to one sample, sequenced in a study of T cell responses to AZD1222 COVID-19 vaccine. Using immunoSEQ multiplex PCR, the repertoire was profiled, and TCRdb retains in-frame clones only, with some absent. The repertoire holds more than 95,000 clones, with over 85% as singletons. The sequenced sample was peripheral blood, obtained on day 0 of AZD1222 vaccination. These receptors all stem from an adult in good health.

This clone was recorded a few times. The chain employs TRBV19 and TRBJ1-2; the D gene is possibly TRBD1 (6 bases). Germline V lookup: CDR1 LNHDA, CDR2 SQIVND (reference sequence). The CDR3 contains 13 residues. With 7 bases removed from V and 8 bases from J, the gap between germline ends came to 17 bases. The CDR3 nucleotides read TGTGCCAGTACCCCGACAGGTCAAGGGGGCTACACCTTC. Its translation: CASTPTGQGGYTF.

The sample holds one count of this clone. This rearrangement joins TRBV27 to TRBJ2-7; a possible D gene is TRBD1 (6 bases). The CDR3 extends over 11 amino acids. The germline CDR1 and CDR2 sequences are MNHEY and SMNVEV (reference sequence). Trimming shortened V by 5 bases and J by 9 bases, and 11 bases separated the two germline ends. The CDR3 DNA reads TGTGCCAGCAGTGCAGGGGTTTGGCAGTACTTC. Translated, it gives CASSAGVWQYF.

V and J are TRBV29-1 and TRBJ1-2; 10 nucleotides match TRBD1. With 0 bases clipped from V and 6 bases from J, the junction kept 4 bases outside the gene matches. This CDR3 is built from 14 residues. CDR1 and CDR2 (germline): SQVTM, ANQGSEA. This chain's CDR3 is CSVEDKTGGHGYTF. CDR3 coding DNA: TGCAGCGTTGAAGATAAGACAGGGGGCCATGGCTACACCTTC. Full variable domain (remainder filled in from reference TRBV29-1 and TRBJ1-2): SAVISQKPSRDICQRGTSLTIQCQVDSQVTMMFWYRQQPGQSLTLIATANQGSEATYESGFVIDKFPISRPNLTFSTLTVSNMSPEDSSIYLCSVEDKTGGHGYTFGSGTRLTVV.

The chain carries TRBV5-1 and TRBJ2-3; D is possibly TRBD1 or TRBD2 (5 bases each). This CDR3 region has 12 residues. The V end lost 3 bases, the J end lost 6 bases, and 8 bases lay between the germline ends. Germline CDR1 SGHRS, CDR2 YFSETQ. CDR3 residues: CASSSRGDTQYF. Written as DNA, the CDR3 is TGCGCCAGCAGCTCCCGGGGCGATACGCAGTATTTT. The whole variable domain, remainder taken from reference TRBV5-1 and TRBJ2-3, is KAGVTQTPRYLIKTRGQQVTLSCSPISGHRSVSWYQQTPGQGLQFLFEYFSETQRNKGNFPGRFSGRQFSNSRSEMNVSTLELGDSALYLCASSSRGDTQYFGPGTRLTVL.

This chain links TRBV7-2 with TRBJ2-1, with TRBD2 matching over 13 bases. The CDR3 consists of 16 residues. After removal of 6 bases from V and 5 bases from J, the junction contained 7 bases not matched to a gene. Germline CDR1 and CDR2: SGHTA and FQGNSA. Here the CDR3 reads CASRRTSGRSNNEQFF. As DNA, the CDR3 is TGTGCCAGCAGGAGGACTAGCGGGAGATCGAACAATGAGCAGTTCTTC.

The CDR3 DNA follows: TGTGCCAGCCGAGGGGTGTGGAATCAGCCCCAGCATTTT. Its translation is CASRGVWNQPQHF. The J gene is TRBJ1-5, the V gene TRBV2; TRBD1 might be the D (5 bases). The CDR3 sequence is 13 residues long. V lost 8 bases and J lost 4, with 12 bases in between. Looked up from germline, CDR1 is SNHLY and CDR2 is FYNNEI.

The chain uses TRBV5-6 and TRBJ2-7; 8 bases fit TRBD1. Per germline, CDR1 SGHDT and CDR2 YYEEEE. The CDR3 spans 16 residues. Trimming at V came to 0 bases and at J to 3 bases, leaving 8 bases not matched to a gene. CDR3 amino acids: CASSLGPGQVNYEQYF. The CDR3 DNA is TGTGCCAGCAGCTTGGGCCCGGGACAGGTGAACTACGAGCAGTACTTC.

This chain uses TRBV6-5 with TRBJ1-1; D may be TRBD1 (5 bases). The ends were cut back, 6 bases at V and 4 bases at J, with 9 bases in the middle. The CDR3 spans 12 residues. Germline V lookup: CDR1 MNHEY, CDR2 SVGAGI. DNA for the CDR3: TGTGCCAGCAGAAGGGGTCCCACTGAAGCTTTCTTT. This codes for CASRRGPTEAFF.

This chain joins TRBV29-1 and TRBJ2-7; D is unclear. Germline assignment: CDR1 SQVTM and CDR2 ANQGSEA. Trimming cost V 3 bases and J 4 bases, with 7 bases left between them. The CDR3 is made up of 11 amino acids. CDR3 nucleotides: TGCAGCGTTGAGGCCAAGTACGAGCAGTACTTC. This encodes CSVEAKYEQYF.

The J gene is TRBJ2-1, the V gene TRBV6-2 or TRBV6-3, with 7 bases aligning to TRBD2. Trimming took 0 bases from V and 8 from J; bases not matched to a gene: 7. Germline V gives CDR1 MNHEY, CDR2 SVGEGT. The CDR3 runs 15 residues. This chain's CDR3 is CASSYSGTSDYEQFF. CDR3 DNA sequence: TGTGCCAGCAGTTACTCGGGTACTAGCGACTATGAGCAGTTCTTC.

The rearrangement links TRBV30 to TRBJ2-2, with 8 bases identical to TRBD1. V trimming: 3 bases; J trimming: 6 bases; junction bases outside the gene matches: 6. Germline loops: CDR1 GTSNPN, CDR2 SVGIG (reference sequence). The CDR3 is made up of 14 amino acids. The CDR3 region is CAWRRTGTAGELFF. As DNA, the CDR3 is TGTGCCTGGAGAAGGACAGGGACGGCCGGGGAGCTGTTTTTT.

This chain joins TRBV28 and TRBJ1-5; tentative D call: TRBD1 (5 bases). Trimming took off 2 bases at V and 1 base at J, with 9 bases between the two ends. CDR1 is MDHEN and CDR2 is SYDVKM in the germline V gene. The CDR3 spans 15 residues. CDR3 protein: CASSLKGASNQPQHF. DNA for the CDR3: TGTGCCAGCAGTTTAAAAGGGGCGAGCAATCAGCCCCAGCATTTT.

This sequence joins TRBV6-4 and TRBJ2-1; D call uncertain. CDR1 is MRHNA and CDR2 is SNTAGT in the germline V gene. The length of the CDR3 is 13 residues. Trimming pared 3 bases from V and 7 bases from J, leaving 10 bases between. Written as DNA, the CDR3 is TGTGCCAGCAGTGAAACCGCAGAAAATGAGCAGTTCTTC. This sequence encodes CASSETAENEQFF.

CDR3 bases: TGTGCCAGTAGTAAAACCCCGGGACTAGCGTACAATGAGCAGTTCTTC. This encodes CASSKTPGLAYNEQFF. The chain is built from TRBV19 and TRBJ2-1, with TRBD2 identical over 10 bases. CDR3 length equals 16 residues. Germline CDR1 and CDR2: LNHDA and SQIVND (reference sequence). V trimming: 4 bases; J trimming: 4 bases; junction bases outside the gene matches: 7.

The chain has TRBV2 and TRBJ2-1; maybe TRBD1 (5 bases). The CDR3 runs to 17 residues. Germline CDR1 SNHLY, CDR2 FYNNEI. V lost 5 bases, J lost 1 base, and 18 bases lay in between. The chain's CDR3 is CASSPTTSGPSYNEQFF. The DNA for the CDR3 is TGTGCCAGCAGTCCAACCACCTCAGGGCCTTCCTACAATGAGCAGTTCTTC.

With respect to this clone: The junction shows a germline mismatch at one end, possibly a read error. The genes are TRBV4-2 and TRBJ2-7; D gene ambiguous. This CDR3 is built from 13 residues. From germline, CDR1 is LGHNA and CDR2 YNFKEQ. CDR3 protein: CTSSGVGPYEQYF. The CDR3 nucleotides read TGTACCAGCAGTGGCGTAGGGCCCTACGAGCAGTACTTC.

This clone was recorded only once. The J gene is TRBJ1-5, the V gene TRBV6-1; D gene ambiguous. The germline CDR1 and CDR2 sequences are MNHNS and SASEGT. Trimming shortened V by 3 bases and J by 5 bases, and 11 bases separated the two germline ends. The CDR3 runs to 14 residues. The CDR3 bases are TGTGCCAGCAGTGATGGTCTTCCTGATCAGCCCCAGCATTTT. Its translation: CASSDGLPDQPQHF.

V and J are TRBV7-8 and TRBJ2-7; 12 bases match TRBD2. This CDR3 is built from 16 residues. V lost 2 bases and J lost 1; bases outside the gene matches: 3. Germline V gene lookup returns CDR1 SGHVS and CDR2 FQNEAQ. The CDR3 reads CASSLRTSGASYEQYF. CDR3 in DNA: TGTGCCAGCAGCTTAAGGACTAGCGGGGCGTCCTACGAGCAGTACTTC.

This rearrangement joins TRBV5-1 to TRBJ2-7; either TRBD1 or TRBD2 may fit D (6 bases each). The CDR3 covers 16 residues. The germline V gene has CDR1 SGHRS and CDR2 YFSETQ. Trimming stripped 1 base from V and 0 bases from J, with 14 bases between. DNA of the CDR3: TGCGCCAGCAGCTTGCTCTCAGGGGAGGCCTCCTACGAGCAGTACTTC. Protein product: CASSLLSGEASYEQYF. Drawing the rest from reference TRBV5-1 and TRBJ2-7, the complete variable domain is KAGVTQTPRYLIKTRGQQVTLSCSPISGHRSVSWYQQTPGQGLQFLFEYFSETQRNKGNFPGRFSGRQFSNSRSEMNVSTLELGDSALYLCASSLLSGEASYEQYFGPGTRLTVT.

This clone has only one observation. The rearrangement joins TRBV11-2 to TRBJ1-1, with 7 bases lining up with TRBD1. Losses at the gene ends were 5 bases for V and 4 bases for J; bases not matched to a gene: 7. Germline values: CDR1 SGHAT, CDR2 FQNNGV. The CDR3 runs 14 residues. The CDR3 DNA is TGTGCCAGCAGCACTACCAGGGGGGGCACTGAAGCTTTCTTT. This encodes CASSTTRGGTEAFF.

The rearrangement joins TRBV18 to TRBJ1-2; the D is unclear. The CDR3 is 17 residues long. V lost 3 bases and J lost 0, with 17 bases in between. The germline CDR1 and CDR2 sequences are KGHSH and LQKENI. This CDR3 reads CASSPFEAYPANYGYTF. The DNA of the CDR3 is TGTGCCAGCTCACCGTTCGAGGCATACCCAGCTAACTATGGCTACACCTTC.

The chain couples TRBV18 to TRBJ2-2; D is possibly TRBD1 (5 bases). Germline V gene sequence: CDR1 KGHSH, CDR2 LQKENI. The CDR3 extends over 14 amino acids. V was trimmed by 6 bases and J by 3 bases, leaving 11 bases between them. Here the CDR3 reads CASSSDTYTGELFF. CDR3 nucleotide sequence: TGTGCCAGCTCTTCGGACACCTACACCGGGGAGCTGTTTTTT.

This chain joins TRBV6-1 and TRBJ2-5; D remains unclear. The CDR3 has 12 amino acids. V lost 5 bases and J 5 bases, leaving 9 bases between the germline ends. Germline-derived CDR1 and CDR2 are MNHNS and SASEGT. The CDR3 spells CASSPHTETQYF. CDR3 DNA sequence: TGTGCCAGCAGTCCCCATACGGAGACCCAGTACTTC.

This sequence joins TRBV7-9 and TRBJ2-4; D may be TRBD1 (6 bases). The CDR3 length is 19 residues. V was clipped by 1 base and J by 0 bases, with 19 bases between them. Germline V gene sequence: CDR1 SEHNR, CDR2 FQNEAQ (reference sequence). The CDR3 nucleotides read TGTGCCAGCAGCTTAGTGACGGGACACCATCGGGGAGCCAAAAACATTCAGTACTTC. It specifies CASSLVTGHHRGAKNIQYF. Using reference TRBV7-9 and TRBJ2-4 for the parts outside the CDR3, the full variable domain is DTGVSQNPRHKITKRGQNVTFRCDPISEHNRLYWYRQTLGQGPEFLTYFQNEAQLEKSRLLSDRFSAERPKGSFSTLEIQRTEQGDSAMYLCASSLVTGHHRGAKNIQYFGAGTRLSVL.

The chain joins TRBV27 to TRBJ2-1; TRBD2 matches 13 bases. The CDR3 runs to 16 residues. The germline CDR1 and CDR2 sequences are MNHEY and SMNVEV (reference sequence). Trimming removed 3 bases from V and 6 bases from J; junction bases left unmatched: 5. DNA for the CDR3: TGTGCCAGCAGTTTTGTGGGACTAGCGGGATTCAATGAGCAGTTCTTC. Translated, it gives CASSFVGLAGFNEQFF.

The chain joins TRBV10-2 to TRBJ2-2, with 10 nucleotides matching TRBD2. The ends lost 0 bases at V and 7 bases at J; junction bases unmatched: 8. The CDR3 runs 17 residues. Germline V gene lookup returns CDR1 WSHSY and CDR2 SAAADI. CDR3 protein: CASSESSGRTTGGELFF. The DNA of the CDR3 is TGCGCCAGCAGTGAGTCTAGCGGGAGGACCACGGGCGGGGAGCTGTTTTTT.

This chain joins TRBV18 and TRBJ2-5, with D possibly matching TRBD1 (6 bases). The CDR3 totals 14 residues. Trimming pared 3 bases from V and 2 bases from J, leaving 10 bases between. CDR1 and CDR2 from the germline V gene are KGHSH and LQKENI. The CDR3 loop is CASSPRTEQETQYF. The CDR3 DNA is TGTGCCAGCTCACCCCGGACAGAACAAGAGACCCAGTACTTC.

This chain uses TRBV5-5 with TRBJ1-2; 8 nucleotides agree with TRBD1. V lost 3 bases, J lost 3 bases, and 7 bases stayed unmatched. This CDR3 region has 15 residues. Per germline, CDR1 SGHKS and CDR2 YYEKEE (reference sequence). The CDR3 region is CASSYTGQGYYGYTF. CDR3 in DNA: TGTGCCAGCAGCTATACCGGACAGGGATACTATGGCTACACCTTC.

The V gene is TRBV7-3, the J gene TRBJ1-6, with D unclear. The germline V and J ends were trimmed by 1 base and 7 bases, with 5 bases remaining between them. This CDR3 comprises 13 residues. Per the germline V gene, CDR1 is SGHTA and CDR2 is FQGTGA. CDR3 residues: CASSLNANSPLHF. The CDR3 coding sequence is TGTGCCAGCAGCTTAAATGCGAATTCACCCCTCCACTTT.

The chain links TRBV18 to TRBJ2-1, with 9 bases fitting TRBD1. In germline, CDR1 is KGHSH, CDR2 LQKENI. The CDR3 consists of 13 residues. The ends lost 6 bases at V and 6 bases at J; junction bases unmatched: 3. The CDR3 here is CASSTTGGNEQFF. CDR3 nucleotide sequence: TGTGCCAGCTCTACGACAGGGGGCAATGAGCAGTTCTTC.

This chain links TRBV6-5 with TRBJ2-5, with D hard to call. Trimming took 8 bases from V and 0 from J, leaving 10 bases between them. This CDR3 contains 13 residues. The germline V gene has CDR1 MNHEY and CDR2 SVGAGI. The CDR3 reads CASGSAYQETQYF. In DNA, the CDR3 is TGTGCCAGCGGGTCGGCTTACCAAGAGACCCAGTACTTC.

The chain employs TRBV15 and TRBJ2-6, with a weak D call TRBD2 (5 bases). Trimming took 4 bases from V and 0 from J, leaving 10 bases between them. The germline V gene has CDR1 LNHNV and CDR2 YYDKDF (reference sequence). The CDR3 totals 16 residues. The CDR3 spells CATSMEGSSGANVLTF. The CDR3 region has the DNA TGTGCCACCAGCATGGAAGGGAGCTCTGGGGCCAACGTCCTGACTTTC.